The clone carrying this T cell receptor (beta chain) was recorded a few times. Its antigen remains unknown. Sequencing was performed with immunoSEQ multiplex PCR; in TCRdb, only in-frame clones are kept and a portion is missing. The data show around 100,000 clones, with about 90% seen just once and around 0.98% held by the top ten. This record belongs to a study of graft-versus-host responses after intestinal transplantation. The origin of this receptor is a human donor who was the organ donor for an intestinal transplant. The input for sequencing was unstimulated CD4+ T cells sorted from spleen or lymph node cells, taken before transplant.

The CDR3 DNA sequence: TGTGCCAGCAGCTTAGCCCAGGGGGCAGGAGATACGCAGTATTTT. Translation: CASSLAQGAGDTQYF. The chain joins TRBV7-9 to TRBJ2-3; 8 bases fit TRBD1. There are 15 residues in the CDR3. Germline assignment: CDR1 SEHNR and CDR2 FQNEAQ (reference sequence). The J segment lost 5 bases and the V segment lost 0 bases, leaving 4 bases of the junction unmatched.